What follows are 23 T cell receptor beta chains derived from one specimen sequenced in a study of T cells after yellow fever vaccination. TCRdb independently ran MiXCR on the 5' RACE reads; one entry per CDR3 protein. The table has about 340,000 distinct CDR3 sequences, 12% seen once. The sequencing used CD4+ T cells sorted from PBMCs, collected 15 days after the yellow fever booster vaccination. These receptors all come from a man aged 18-30 years who received the YFV17D yellow fever vaccine.

The sample holds a few counts of this clonotype. The chain carries TRBV15 and TRBJ2-4, with 7 bases lining up with TRBD1. The germline V gene has CDR1 LNHNV and CDR2 YYDKDF (reference sequence). Trimming removed 0 bases from V and 3 bases from J; junction bases left unmatched: 5. This CDR3 region has 16 residues. The CDR3 loop reads CATSRDPGGYKNIQYF. The DNA for the CDR3 is TGTGCCACCAGCAGAGATCCAGGGGGATACAAAAACATTCAGTACTTC.

The rearrangement links TRBV9 to TRBJ2-1; 9 bases are shared with TRBD2. There are 13 residues in the CDR3. Germline V lookup: CDR1 SGDLS, CDR2 YYNGEE. The junction had 6 bases not matched to a gene; V was cut back by 0 bases and J by 14 bases. Here the CDR3 reads CASSVARGGGEFF. DNA of the CDR3: TGTGCCAGCAGCGTAGCTCGTGGCGGGGGGGAGTTCTTC. Drawing the rest from reference TRBV9 and TRBJ2-1, the complete variable domain is DSGVTQTPKHLITATGQRVTLRCSPRSGDLSVYWYQQSLDQGLQFLIQYYNGEERAKGNILERFSAQQFPDLHSELNLSSLELGDSALYFCASSVARGGGEFFGPGTRLTVL.

V is TRBV7-2 and J is TRBJ1-2, with D possibly matching TRBD1 (5 bases). Germline CDR1 and CDR2: SGHTA and FQGNSA. V dropped 7 bases and J dropped 5 bases, with 23 bases sitting between them. The CDR3 is 16 residues long. The CDR3 spells CASILTPTASGYGYTF. Here the CDR3 DNA reads TGTGCCAGCATCCTTACCCCGACAGCGTCGGGATATGGCTACACCTTC.

This clonotype was seen ten or more times. The chain combines TRBV5-1 with TRBJ2-2, with D tentatively TRBD2 (5 bases). In germline, CDR1 is SGHRS, CDR2 YFSETQ. The CDR3 is 17 amino acids. Trimming removed 0 bases at V and 4 bases at J, with 16 bases between. CDR3: CASSLVLDGRATGELFF. CDR3 DNA sequence: TGCGCCAGCAGCTTGGTCCTGGACGGGCGGGCCACCGGGGAGCTGTTTTTT.

There are many counts of this clonotype. Written as DNA, the CDR3 is TGCAGTGCTAGACAGGTTTCTGACGAGACCCAGTACTTC. It codes for CSARQVSDETQYF. The J gene is TRBJ2-5, the V gene TRBV20-1, with D uncertain. CDR1 and CDR2 (germline): DFQATT, SNEGSKA (reference sequence). The V and J ends lost 2 bases and 5 bases respectively, with 12 bases between them. The CDR3 length is 13 residues.

V is TRBV4-3 and J is TRBJ2-3; no firm D call. The V end lost 0 bases, the J end lost 6 bases, and 7 bases lay between the germline ends. Germline loops: CDR1 LGHNA, CDR2 YSLEER. The CDR3 is 13 residues long. The CDR3 spells CASSQEEYDTQYF. In DNA, the CDR3 is TGCGCCAGCAGCCAAGAAGAATATGATACGCAGTATTTT.

V is TRBV6-6 and J is TRBJ2-3; D might be TRBD1 or TRBD2, each matching 5 bases. The germline V gene has CDR1 MNHNY and CDR2 SVGAGI (reference sequence). The CDR3 extends over 14 amino acids. V shed 6 bases and J shed 4 bases, with 14 bases lying between them. The CDR3 reads CASRGDRGPDTQYF. CDR3 bases: TGTGCCAGCAGGGGGGATCGGGGCCCAGATACGCAGTATTTT.

J is TRBJ1-4 and V is TRBV7-2, with TRBD1 identical over 9 bases. The germline V gene encodes CDR1 SGHTA and CDR2 FQGNSA. The CDR3 extends over 15 amino acids. The V segment lost 2 bases and the J segment 8 bases; nucleotides outside the gene matches: 6. The CDR3 DNA follows: TGTGCCAGCAGCTTAATGAGGACAGGGGTGGAAAAACTGTTTTTT. It is translated as CASSLMRTGVEKLFF.

This clonotype turned up a few times. The gene calls are TRBV25-1 and TRBJ1-2; no clear D. CDR1 is MGHDK, CDR2 SYGVNS, per germline. The ends were cut back, 2 bases at V and 6 bases at J, with 7 bases in the middle. CDR3 length: 12 residues. CDR3 in amino acids: CASSEPYDGYTF. Written as DNA, the CDR3 is TGTGCCAGCAGTGAACCATACGATGGCTACACCTTC.

A single count supports this clonotype. V gene TRBV28 combines with J gene TRBJ2-7; TRBD1 agrees at 9 bases. Unmatched junction bases numbered 9, after V lost 3 bases and J lost 6 bases. CDR3 length: 15 amino acids. Germline V gene data show CDR1 as MDHEN and CDR2 as SYDVKM. The CDR3 sequence: CASSLSGTGLTEQYV. The CDR3 DNA reads TGTGCCAGCAGTTTGTCCGGGACAGGGCTTACCGAGCAGTACGTC.

The chain joins TRBV12-3 or TRBV12-4 to TRBJ2-7; 13 nucleotides agree with TRBD2. Trimming took 4 bases from V and 2 from J; bases not matched to a gene: 5. This CDR3 region has 16 residues. Written as DNA, the CDR3 is TGTGCCAGCAGTTGGGGGGGACTAGCGGGGCCCTACGAGCAGTACGTC. Its protein is CASSWGGLAGPYEQYV.

This chain connects TRBV10-3 to TRBJ2-3; tentative D call: TRBD2 (6 bases). CDR1 and CDR2 (germline): ENHRY, SYGVKD. The CDR3 is 16 amino acids. V lost 6 bases to trimming and J lost 5 bases, with 21 bases between them. The CDR3 loop reads CAISDPKGGDGDTQYF. The CDR3 DNA follows: TGTGCCATCAGCGATCCGAAGGGAGGCGACGGAGATACGCAGTATTTT.

This chain uses TRBV4-3 with TRBJ1-2; D is ambiguous. The CDR3 sequence is 13 residues long. CDR1 is LGHNA, CDR2 YSLEER, per germline. The V gene lost 0 bases and the J gene lost 8 bases, with 10 bases spanning the gap. The CDR3 sequence is CASSQDEGGGYTF. Written as DNA, the CDR3 is TGCGCCAGCAGCCAAGACGAGGGAGGGGGCTACACCTTC.

This clonotype was seen only a few times. The chain combines TRBV2 with TRBJ2-1; 8 nucleotides match TRBD1. From germline, CDR1 is SNHLY and CDR2 FYNNEI. CDR3 length: 13 residues. With V trimmed by 6 bases and J by 7 bases, 5 bases remained unmatched. The CDR3 reads CASSYRTGNEQFF. CDR3 nucleotide sequence: TGTGCCAGCAGCTATAGGACAGGGAATGAGCAGTTCTTC.

This clonotype was detected only a few times. The chain links TRBV7-3 to TRBJ2-2; unclear D gene. The CDR3 runs 14 residues. Germline V gene data show CDR1 as SGHTA and CDR2 as FQGTGA. Trimming stripped 5 bases from V and 3 bases from J, with 10 bases between. CDR3: CASSRRHYTGELFF. The CDR3 coding sequence is TGTGCCAGCAGCCGACGACACTACACCGGGGAGCTGTTTTTT.

CDR3 region: CSARDLGGSNYGYTF. The CDR3 nucleotides read TGCAGTGCTAGAGATTTGGGAGGGTCTAACTATGGCTACACCTTC. The gene calls are TRBV20-1 and TRBJ1-2; D is uncertain. The CDR3 extends over 15 amino acids. Trimming took 0 bases from V and 0 from J, leaving 11 bases between them. In germline, CDR1 is DFQATT, CDR2 SNEGSKA (reference sequence).

This clonotype appeared a few times. The chain has TRBV11-2 and TRBJ2-5; tentatively, D is TRBD2 (5 bases). V lost 5 bases to trimming and J lost 5 bases, with 9 bases between them. Germline loops: CDR1 SGHAT, CDR2 FQNNGV. The CDR3 totals 12 residues. This chain's CDR3 is CASSPAEETQYF. As DNA, the CDR3 is TGTGCCAGCAGCCCAGCGGAGGAGACCCAGTACTTC.

The J gene is TRBJ2-5, the V gene TRBV5-1, with 9 positions matching TRBD1. This CDR3 contains 18 residues. The germline V gene has CDR1 SGHRS and CDR2 YFSETQ. Trimming removed 0 bases from V and 0 bases from J; junction bases left unmatched: 9. The CDR3 DNA reads TGCGCCAGCAGCTTGGGACAGGGGGGCTGGGGGTACCAAGAGACCCAGTACTTC. This encodes CASSLGQGGWGYQETQYF.

This chain connects TRBV5-1 to TRBJ2-1, with unresolved D. Germline values: CDR1 SGHRS, CDR2 YFSETQ. With 4 bases removed from V and 8 bases from J, the gap between germline ends came to 16 bases. This CDR3 is built from 14 residues. In nucleotides, the CDR3 is TGCGCCAGCAGCCCCCGGACCCTTGTCGATGAGCAGTTCTTC. Amino acid sequence: CASSPRTLVDEQFF.

The chain carries TRBV10-3 and TRBJ2-3, with D tentatively TRBD1 (5 bases). Trimming pared 2 bases from V and 6 bases from J, leaving 12 bases between. The germline V gene has CDR1 ENHRY and CDR2 SYGVKD. The CDR3 is made up of 14 amino acids. The CDR3 bases are TGTGCCATCAGTGAGCGACAGCCCCCCGATACGCAGTATTTT. As protein: CAISERQPPDTQYF.

This chain's CDR3 is CASRVRGALNEQYV. The CDR3 DNA reads TGTGCCAGCAGGGTGAGGGGGGCGCTCAACGAGCAGTACGTC. This sequence joins TRBV5-6 and TRBJ2-7; tentatively, D is TRBD1 or TRBD2 (6 bases each). The CDR3 contains 14 residues. V lost 5 bases to trimming and J lost 5 bases, with 17 bases between them. Germline loops: CDR1 SGHDT, CDR2 YYEEEE.

The chain uses TRBV4-3 and TRBJ2-3, with D perhaps assigned TRBD1 or TRBD2 (5 bases each). Germline assignment: CDR1 LGHNA and CDR2 YSLEER. V shed 0 bases and J shed 4 bases, with 8 bases lying between them. This CDR3 is 14 amino acids long. The CDR3 region has the DNA TGCGCCAGCAGCCAAGACGGGGCCCCAGATACGCAGTATTTT. This translates into CASSQDGAPDTQYF.

This clonotype was seen only a few times. The V gene is TRBV15, the J gene TRBJ1-1; D call uncertain. With 0 bases removed from V and 1 base from J, the gap between germline ends came to 9 bases. Germline V gene data show CDR1 as LNHNV and CDR2 as YYDKDF (reference sequence). The CDR3 consists of 15 residues. CDR3 nucleotides: TGTGCCACCAGCAGAGAGGTGGGCACGAACACTGAAGCTTTCTTT. Protein: CATSREVGTNTEAFF. Full variable domain (missing parts from reference TRBV15 and TRBJ1-1): DAMVIQNPRYQVTQFGKPVTLSCSQTLNHNVMYWYQQKSSQAPKLLFHYYDKDFNNEADTPDNFQSRRPNTSFCFLDIRSPGLGDTAMYLCATSREVGTNTEAFFGQGTRLTVV.